This TCR beta chain was sequenced in a study of CD4 T cell repertoires in COVID-19. Study-level background: After approximately 10 days of IL-2 expansion, CFSE-low cells were relabeled and restimulated with other coronavirus spikes. Points from the study as a whole: Several top expanded SARS-CoV-2-reactive clonotypes were shared by two or three memory subsets. In SARS-CoV and/or HKU1 spike cultures, between roughly 7 and 27% of SARS-CoV-2 clonotypes reappeared.

Method: immunoSEQ multiplex PCR; TCRdb's copy keeps in-frame clones and lacks some. The table has tens of thousands of clones, about nine tenths seen once. Germline V gives CDR1 SGHDN, CDR2 FVKESK. Trimming stripped 0 bases from V and 5 bases from J, with 16 bases between. The CDR3 runs 16 residues. About this clone itself: Its antigen is unidentified.

The memory T cells were sequenced right after ex vivo isolation, without culture. The TCR was taken from a human donor who had COVID-19. J is TRBJ1-1 and V is TRBV14, with D perhaps TRBD1 (5 bases). Sequencing used central memory CD4+ T cells from blood, obtained before the COVID-19 pandemic. CDR3 DNA: TGTGCCAGCAGCCAAGATTGGTGGGCAGGGAGGACTGAAGCTTTCTTT. Protein: CASSQDWWAGRTEAFF.